These 16 T cell receptor beta chains came from one sample sequenced in a study of blood T cells in healthy people across ages. Sample-barcoded 5' priming and a J-beta primer mix drove a second PCR of 7 to 11 cycles. TCRdb reprocessed the 5' RACE reads via MiXCR and lists one record per CDR3 protein. The table has about 1.8 million distinct CDR3 sequences, around 50% seen once. Input material: blood. The source of these receptors is a woman aged 40 to 50 in good health.

This clonotype was seen more than once but under ten times. The chain employs TRBV4-3 and TRBJ1-4; 9 nucleotides agree with TRBD1. Looked up from germline, CDR1 is LGHNA and CDR2 is YSLEER. This CDR3 contains 15 residues. With 0 bases clipped from V and 11 bases from J, the junction kept 7 bases outside the gene matches. CDR3 residues: CASSQETGQGFKLFF. Here the CDR3 DNA reads TGCGCCAGCAGCCAAGAAACGGGACAGGGATTCAAACTGTTTTTT.

The chain employs TRBV10-3 and TRBJ2-5, with 7 bases fitting TRBD1. Trimming at V came to 0 bases and at J to 2 bases, leaving 15 bases not matched to a gene. The CDR3 sequence is 19 residues long. Germline CDR1 reads ENHRY; CDR2 reads SYGVKD. CDR3 in amino acids: CAISESTWDRDRRQETQYF. The CDR3 coding sequence is TGTGCCATCAGTGAGTCGACTTGGGACCGGGACAGAAGACAAGAGACCCAGTACTTC.

This clonotype was found once. The rearrangement uses TRBV20-1 and TRBJ2-5; 14 nucleotides line up with TRBD2. This CDR3 is 13 amino acids long. Germline V CDR1 and CDR2: DFQATT, SNEGSKA (reference sequence). Trimming at V came to 8 bases and at J to 11 bases, leaving 10 bases not matched to a gene. The CDR3 protein is CSQGLAGASEQYF. CDR3 bases: TGCAGTCAGGGACTAGCGGGGGCGAGTGAGCAGTACTTC.

This clonotype was seen once. The chain has TRBV20-1 and TRBJ2-5, with D possibly being TRBD2 (5 bases). The V and J ends lost 6 bases and 1 base respectively, with 15 bases between them. The germline V gene has CDR1 DFQATT and CDR2 SNEGSKA (reference sequence). The CDR3 sequence is 14 residues long. This chain's CDR3 is CSAMIRERQETQYF. DNA of the CDR3: TGCAGTGCAATGATCCGGGAACGCCAAGAGACCCAGTACTTC.

This clonotype was counted a few times. V and J are TRBV27 and TRBJ1-2; 8 bases are a match to TRBD1. This CDR3 has 15 residues. V was clipped by 6 bases and J by 8 bases; unmatched bases: 14. Per the germline V gene, CDR1 is MNHEY and CDR2 is SMNVEV (reference sequence). CDR3 bases: TGTGCCAGCAGACGACAACACGGACAGGGCGGAGGCTACACCTTC. Translating gives CASRRQHGQGGGYTF.

The rearrangement links TRBV10-3 to TRBJ1-1; D ambiguous. Deletions cut 3 bases from V and 3 bases from J, with 11 bases between. This CDR3 region has 14 residues. The germline CDR1 and CDR2 sequences are ENHRY and SYGVKD. The CDR3 region has the DNA TGTGCCATCAGTGAAGGCAGCATTTACACTGAAGCTTTCTTT. It specifies CAISEGSIYTEAFF.

The J gene is TRBJ2-3, the V gene TRBV12-3 or TRBV12-4; 7 nucleotides line up with TRBD1. This CDR3 is 16 amino acids long. Unmatched junction bases numbered 7, after V lost 3 bases and J lost 1 base. CDR3 in DNA: TGTGCCAGCAGTTTCGAAGGGGGCAAGGGCACAGATACGCAGTATTTT. It encodes CASSFEGGKGTDTQYF.

Details on this clonotype: This may be a read error: a much more frequent sequence differs by one nucleotide. This chain links TRBV7-8 with TRBJ2-5, with 7 bases identical to TRBD2. Germline lookup yields CDR1 SGHVS and CDR2 FQNEAQ. This CDR3 has 13 amino acids. The CDR3 protein is CAGSFGREETQYF. In DNA form, the CDR3 reads TGTGCCGGCAGCTTTGGGAGGGAAGAGACCCAGTACTTC.

The chain has TRBV12-3 or TRBV12-4 and TRBJ2-5; possible D gene TRBD2, 5 bases. V dropped 6 bases and J dropped 3 bases, with 11 bases sitting between them. The CDR3 covers 13 residues. The CDR3 here is CASSPDYKETQYF. CDR3 DNA: TGTGCCAGCAGCCCAGACTATAAAGAGACCCAGTACTTC.

The chain joins TRBV29-1 to TRBJ2-2, with 12 bases matching TRBD1. Germline loops: CDR1 SQVTM, CDR2 ANQGSEA. This CDR3 is 16 amino acids long. V lost 4 bases, J lost 6 bases, and 9 bases stayed unmatched. CDR3 sequence reads: CSVVQRDRGRAGELFF. The CDR3, as DNA: TGCAGCGTTGTGCAAAGGGACAGGGGGCGTGCCGGGGAGCTGTTTTTT.

The chain links TRBV6-2 or TRBV6-3 to TRBJ2-5, with D tentatively TRBD2 (6 bases). V lost 4 bases and J 5 bases, leaving 23 bases between the germline ends. CDR1 is MNHEY, CDR2 SVGEGT, per germline. This CDR3 region has 17 residues. The CDR3 loop reads CASSFPRVGGSLETQYF. CDR3 nucleotide sequence: TGTGCCAGCAGTTTCCCCCGTGTCGGGGGATCTTTGGAGACCCAGTACTTC.

The V call is TRBV6-4, the J call TRBJ2-6; 7 bases match TRBD1. The V gene end was trimmed by 4 bases and the J gene end by 0 bases; junction bases not matched to a gene: 18. This CDR3 contains 21 residues. Germline assignment: CDR1 MRHNA and CDR2 SNTAGT. CDR3 coding DNA: TGTGCCAGCAGTGTCCACCCTACAGGGGCCTCCTTAAACTCTGGGGCCAACGTCCTGACTTTC. Protein product: CASSVHPTGASLNSGANVLTF.

The chain recombines TRBV7-2 with TRBJ2-7, with a tentative D call TRBD2 (6 bases). Trimming cost V 5 bases and J 4 bases, with 12 bases left between them. The CDR3 is made up of 13 amino acids. Germline-derived CDR1 and CDR2 are SGHTA and FQGNSA. CDR3 nucleotide sequence: TGTGCCAGCAGCCCTGAACTAGCTTACGAGCAGTACTTC. Encoded protein: CASSPELAYEQYF.

V usage is TRBV24-1 and J usage is TRBJ2-5; 9 bases line up with TRBD1. The trim removed 0 bases at V and 1 base at J, leaving 5 bases unmatched. This CDR3 contains 17 residues. Germline V gene lookup returns CDR1 KGHDR and CDR2 SFDVKD. In nucleotides, the CDR3 is TGTGCCACCAGTGATTTGGCTGACAGGGGGGCCCAAGAGACCCAGTACTTC. This codes for CATSDLADRGAQETQYF.

This clonotype was counted only a few times. The chain employs TRBV5-1 and TRBJ2-1; 8 nucleotides line up with TRBD2. The ends lost 7 bases at V and 2 bases at J; junction bases unmatched: 14. CDR3 length: 17 residues. Germline V gene sequence: CDR1 SGHRS, CDR2 YFSETQ. CDR3 amino acids: CASCLGGGTITYNEQFF. CDR3 DNA: TGCGCCAGCTGCCTTGGCGGGGGGACCATAACCTACAATGAGCAGTTCTTC.

The CDR3: CSARHSSVYTQYF. Here the CDR3 DNA reads TGCAGTGCTAGACATTCAAGCGTTTACACGCAGTATTTT. The chain has TRBV20-1 and TRBJ2-3, with D unresolved. Germline V gene lookup returns CDR1 DFQATT and CDR2 SNEGSKA (reference sequence). The V end lost 2 bases, the J end lost 9 bases, and 15 bases lay between the germline ends. This CDR3 has 13 residues.